One and the same sample provided the 19 T cell receptor beta chains below, sequenced in a study of blood T cells in healthy people across ages. Sample-barcoded 5' priming and a J-beta primer mix drove a second PCR of roughly 6 to 12 cycles. One entry per CDR3 protein, called by TCRdb with MiXCR from the 5' RACE reads. In the table there are under 1 million distinct CDR3 sequences, under 55% of which are singletons. The specimen sequenced was blood. The receptor set was obtained from a man in his sixties in good health.

J is TRBJ1-1 and V is TRBV7-9, with TRBD1 matching over 9 bases. The ends lost 4 bases at V and 4 bases at J; junction bases unmatched: 13. There are 17 residues in the CDR3. CDR1 is SEHNR and CDR2 is FQNEAQ in the germline V gene (reference sequence). The CDR3 protein is CASSSTGTGSSGTEAFF. The CDR3 DNA reads TGTGCCAGCAGCTCCACCGGGACAGGGTCATCTGGCACTGAAGCTTTCTTT.

This chain's CDR3 is CASGLVLGAQGYEQYF. The CDR3 DNA reads TGTGCTAGTGGTTTGGTACTGGGGGCGCAGGGGTACGAGCAGTACTTC. The J gene is TRBJ2-7, the V gene TRBV12-5, with D tentatively TRBD1 (6 bases). Germline CDR1 LGHNT, CDR2 FRNRAP. The CDR3 is 16 residues long. The V end was cut by 0 bases, the J end by 4 bases, with 16 bases between.

CDR3 sequence: CSARGGHEQYF. The CDR3 nucleotides are TGCAGTGCTAGGGGAGGACACGAGCAGTACTTC. The J gene is TRBJ2-7, the V gene TRBV20-1; possibly TRBD2 for D (6 bases). Germline V CDR1 and CDR2: DFQATT, SNEGSKA (reference sequence). There are 11 residues in the CDR3. Trimming cost V 3 bases and J 5 bases, with 8 bases left between them.

This clonotype is a singleton in its sample. The chain recombines TRBV7-2 with TRBJ1-3; D ambiguous. V was trimmed by 3 bases and J by 0 bases, leaving 9 bases between them. The CDR3 sequence is 15 residues long. Germline assignment: CDR1 SGHTA and CDR2 FQGNSA. In DNA, the CDR3 is TGTGCCAGCAGCTTCGACCAAAGCTCTGGAAACACCATATATTTT. Its protein product is CASSFDQSSGNTIYF.

Concerning this clonotype: Its ends do not fully match the called genes, so a read error is possible. The chain uses TRBV7-2 and TRBJ2-1; D is unresolved. The germline CDR1 and CDR2 sequences are SGHTA and FQGNSA. The CDR3 length is 14 residues. DNA of the CDR3: TGTGCCAGCAGCTTATTCTCCTCCTACAAGGAGCAGTTCTTC. Its translation is CASSLFSSYKEQFF. Variable domain in full (rest from reference TRBV7-2 and TRBJ2-1): GAGVSQSPSNKVTEKGKDVELRCDPISGHTALYWYRQSLGQGLEFLIYFQGNSAPDKSGLPSDRFSAERTGGSVSTLTIQRTQQEDSAVYLCASSLFSSYKEQFFGPGTRLTVL.

This chain connects TRBV4-3 to TRBJ2-3, with 11 bases that match TRBD2. This CDR3 contains 15 residues. Trimming at V came to 0 bases and at J to 6 bases, leaving 2 bases not matched to a gene. CDR1 is LGHNA, CDR2 YSLEER, per germline. CDR3 amino acids: CASSQDRTSGDTQYF. The CDR3 bases are TGCGCCAGCAGCCAAGATCGGACTAGCGGGGATACGCAGTATTTT.

Only a few counts were recorded for this clonotype. The rearrangement joins TRBV7-3 to TRBJ2-3; 10 bases fit TRBD2. From germline, CDR1 is SGHTA and CDR2 FQGTGA. This CDR3 region has 16 residues. V shed 1 base, J shed 5 bases, and the junction held 6 bases outside the gene matches. DNA of the CDR3: TGTGCCAGCAGCTTAAGCTCACTAGCGGGACAAGATACGCAGTATTTT. It specifies CASSLSSLAGQDTQYF.

This clonotype has just a few counts. CDR3 in amino acids: CASSVGGNHGANVLTF. The CDR3 DNA follows: TGTGCCAGCAGCGTAGGGGGTAACCATGGGGCCAACGTCCTGACTTTC. The genes are TRBV9 and TRBJ2-6; no reliable D call. The CDR3 is 16 residues long. Germline V gene lookup returns CDR1 SGDLS and CDR2 YYNGEE. V was clipped by 0 bases and J by 3 bases, with 10 bases between them.

This clonotype came up once. The chain has TRBV29-1 and TRBJ1-1, with a tentative D call TRBD1 (5 bases). Germline V gives CDR1 SQVTM, CDR2 ANQGSEA. V was trimmed by 0 bases and J by 9 bases, leaving 11 bases between them. This CDR3 spans 12 amino acids. The CDR3 nucleotides read TGCAGCGTTGAAGAGGCGGAGGGGAAAGCTTTCTTT. Translated: CSVEEAEGKAFF.

V usage is TRBV5-6 and J usage is TRBJ2-7; tentatively, D is TRBD1 (6 bases). Trimming removed 4 bases at V and 0 bases at J, with 14 bases between. The length of the CDR3 is 15 residues. CDR1 is SGHDT and CDR2 is YYEEEE in the germline V gene. CDR3 in DNA: TGTGCCAGCAGCCCCAGACAGGAGAGCTCCTACGAGCAGTACTTC. Its protein is CASSPRQESSYEQYF.

Ten or more counts support this clonotype. The V gene is TRBV29-1, the J gene TRBJ2-3; D is unresolved. The CDR3 spans 10 residues. From germline, CDR1 is SQVTM and CDR2 ANQGSEA. Trimming took 4 bases from V and 1 from J, leaving 0 bases between them. This CDR3 reads CSVGTDTQYF. The CDR3 bases are TGCAGCGTTGGCACAGATACGCAGTATTTT.

Details on this clonotype: This may stem from a read error, because a much larger clone lies one nucleotide away. V gene TRBV12-3 or TRBV12-4 combines with J gene TRBJ2-1; 7 bases line up with TRBD1. This CDR3 spans 15 amino acids. The trim removed 7 bases at V and 13 bases at J, leaving 19 bases unmatched. CDR3 bases: TGTGCCAGCACCCTCGGGGACAGAGACCAAGAGACCCAGTTCTTC. Translated: CASTLGDRDQETQFF.

The chain recombines TRBV4-3 with TRBJ1-2; D call uncertain. The V end lost 0 bases, the J end lost 1 base, and 18 bases lay between the germline ends. CDR1 is LGHNA and CDR2 is YSLEER in the germline V gene. The CDR3 runs 18 residues. The DNA of the CDR3 is TGCGCCAGCAGCCAAGATTCCCGCGGGATGACTCTTAACTATGGCTACACCTTC. Its translation: CASSQDSRGMTLNYGYTF.

V gene TRBV3-1 combines with J gene TRBJ1-1; 8 nucleotides align to TRBD1. Trimming at V came to 2 bases and at J to 4 bases, leaving 9 bases not matched to a gene. The CDR3 totals 16 residues. The V gene's germline CDR1 is LGHDT and CDR2 YNNKEL (reference sequence). CDR3 in DNA: TGTGCCAGCAGCCAAACTAGCCTCAGGGGGCTCACTGAAGCTTTCTTT. It specifies CASSQTSLRGLTEAFF.

The chain carries TRBV9 and TRBJ1-2; 7 bases are shared with TRBD1. V trimming: 2 bases; J trimming: 3 bases; junction bases outside the gene matches: 4. Germline lookup yields CDR1 SGDLS and CDR2 YYNGEE. The CDR3 extends over 14 amino acids. Written as DNA, the CDR3 is TGTGCCAGCAGCGTTGACAGGGCGGACTATGGCTACACCTTC. It is translated as CASSVDRADYGYTF.

This chain uses TRBV7-4 with TRBJ2-7; D is undetermined. The CDR3 totals 13 residues. V lost 3 bases and J 2 bases, leaving 8 bases between the germline ends. CDR1 is SGHVT, CDR2 SQSDAQ, per germline. CDR3 nucleotides: TGTGCCAGCAGCTTTGAGAACCCCTACGAGCAGTACTTC. Residues: CASSFENPYEQYF. Supplemented by reference TRBV7-4 and TRBJ2-7, the full variable domain reads GAGVSQSPRYKVAKRGRDVALRCDSISGHVTLYWYRQTLGQGSEVLTYSQSDAQRDKSGRPSGRFSAERPERSVSTLKIQRTEQGDSAVYLCASSFENPYEQYFGPGTRLTVT.

CDR3 nucleotide sequence: TGTGCCAGCAGCGTATCAGCGGGGGCCCGGGGCACAGATACGCAGTATTTT. It yields the protein CASSVSAGARGTDTQYF. V and J are TRBV9 and TRBJ2-3; TRBD2 matches at 8 bases. This CDR3 has 17 amino acids. Germline V gene sequence: CDR1 SGDLS, CDR2 YYNGEE. Unmatched junction bases numbered 8, after V lost 1 base and J lost 1 base.

The CDR3: CASRPREKETQYF. CDR3 nucleotide sequence: TGTGCCAGCAGACCCCGGGAGAAGGAGACCCAGTACTTC. This rearrangement joins TRBV5-8 to TRBJ2-5; D perhaps matches TRBD2 (6 bases). The V gene's germline CDR1 is SGHTS and CDR2 YDEGEE. V shed 5 bases and J shed 5 bases, with 13 bases lying between them. The CDR3 contains 13 residues.

This clonotype was counted a few times. V usage is TRBV9 and J usage is TRBJ2-5, with TRBD2 matching over 7 bases. The end of the DNA fits TRBJ2-7 better, so the J call may be wrong. This CDR3 spans 15 amino acids. Germline V gene lookup returns CDR1 SGDLS and CDR2 YYNGEE. The CDR3 loop reads CASSPGGGGLYEQYF. As DNA, the CDR3 is TGTGCCAGCAGCCCTGGCGGGGGAGGGCTCTACGAGCAGTACTTC.